The 29 T cell receptor beta chains below all came from one sample that was sequenced in a study of blood T cell repertoires in COVID-19 (dated by TCRdb to 2019 to 2021). The library was made by the immunoSEQ multiplex PCR assay. This immuneACCESS table, as held by TCRdb, lists in-frame sequences with V and J called but not all clones. Of the missing ones, under half trace to an unresolved V gene in checked studies; the others have no known cause. The sample table lists about 240,000 clones, roughly 83% of them with a count of one. Clones ranked in the top ten supply over 8% of the sample. Sequencing input: peripheral blood. Every receptor here comes from a woman of 80 years or more with acute or convalescent COVID-19.

The rearrangement links TRBV6-2 or TRBV6-3 to TRBJ1-2; tentatively, D is TRBD1 (6 bases). CDR3 length: 12 amino acids. CDR1 is MNHEY, CDR2 SVGEGT, per germline. V lost 5 bases and J lost 8, with 12 bases in between. CDR3 sequence (DNA): TGTGCCAGCAGTAACAGGGTCGGGGGCTACACCTTC. It translates to CASSNRVGGYTF.

The J gene is TRBJ1-1, the V gene TRBV5-4; 10 bases match TRBD1. Germline V gene sequence: CDR1 SGHNT, CDR2 YYREEE (reference sequence). V was clipped by 4 bases and J by 4 bases; unmatched bases: 4. The CDR3 is 14 residues long. The CDR3 region has the DNA TGTGCCAGCAGCGACAGGGGGCCCGGCACTGAAGCTTTCTTT. It codes for CASSDRGPGTEAFF.

This sequence joins TRBV7-3 and TRBJ2-2; 9 bases match TRBD1. The CDR3 length is 17 residues. The V and J ends lost 2 bases and 1 base, in that order; junction bases with no gene match: 5. CDR1 and CDR2 from the germline V gene are SGHTA and FQGTGA. CDR3: CASSLLGQGQNTGELFF. The CDR3 DNA reads as TGTGCCAGCAGCTTATTAGGACAGGGGCAGAACACCGGGGAGCTGTTTTTT.

V and J are TRBV6-5 and TRBJ2-7; 13 positions match TRBD2. Germline values: CDR1 MNHEY, CDR2 SVGAGI. The CDR3 totals 15 residues. The V and J ends lost 5 bases and 9 bases, in that order; junction bases with no gene match: 10. This CDR3 reads CASSPTGTSGAMQYF. The DNA for the CDR3 is TGTGCCAGCAGTCCAACCGGGACTAGCGGGGCGATGCAGTACTTC.

In its sample, this clone was seen a few times. V usage is TRBV29-1 and J usage is TRBJ1-4; D is perhaps TRBD1 (6 bases). Trimming left V 6 bases short and J 3 bases short, with 14 bases between. The germline gives CDR1 SQVTM, CDR2 ANQGSEA. The CDR3 has 14 residues. The CDR3 is CSVRDTYSNEKLFF. CDR3 DNA: TGCAGCGTGAGGGACACCTACTCTAATGAAAAACTGTTTTTT.

This chain connects TRBV7-2 to TRBJ2-3, with 9 bases that match TRBD1. CDR1 and CDR2 (germline): SGHTA, FQGNSA. The CDR3 runs to 14 residues. With V trimmed by 5 bases and J by 7 bases, 7 bases remained unmatched. CDR3 sequence: CASSRGDRGNTQYF. The DNA for the CDR3 is TGTGCCAGCAGCCGGGGCGACAGGGGGAATACGCAGTATTTT.

The CDR3 sequence is CATSGGGHEQYF. In DNA form, the CDR3 reads TGTGCCACCAGCGGAGGGGGCCACGAGCAGTACTTC. The V gene is TRBV15, the J gene TRBJ2-7; maybe TRBD1 (7 bases). This CDR3 is 12 amino acids long. CDR1 LNHNV and CDR2 YYDKDF come from the germline V gene (reference sequence). Trimming stripped 5 bases from V and 5 bases from J, with 10 bases between. Filled out from reference TRBV15 and TRBJ2-7, the complete variable domain reads DAMVIQNPRYQVTQFGKPVTLSCSQTLNHNVMYWYQQKSSQAPKLLFHYYDKDFNNEADTPDNFQSRRPNTSFCFLDIRSPGLGDTAMYLCATSGGGHEQYFGPGTRLTVT.

The gene calls are TRBV5-4 and TRBJ1-1, with D possibly matching TRBD1 (5 bases). The germline gives CDR1 SGHNT, CDR2 YYREEE (reference sequence). The CDR3 consists of 14 residues. V lost 4 bases to trimming and J lost 3 bases, with 13 bases between them. The CDR3 coding sequence is TGTGCCAGCAGCGGAACAGGAGTCCACACTGAAGCTTTCTTT. It codes for CASSGTGVHTEAFF.

This clone was recorded once. The rearrangement joins TRBV7-2 to TRBJ2-3; TRBD2 matches 8 bases. The length of the CDR3 is 16 residues. Trimming cost V 2 bases and J 4 bases; bases outside gene matches: 8. The V gene's germline CDR1 is SGHTA and CDR2 FQGNSA. CDR3 nucleotide sequence: TGTGCCAGCAGCTTAAGACCAGCGGGGGCACCAGATACGCAGTATTTT. Its protein is CASSLRPAGAPDTQYF.

The rearrangement joins TRBV3-1 (or the pseudogene TRBV3-2) to TRBJ2-3; 7 positions agree with TRBD2. With V trimmed by 4 bases and J by 2 bases, 9 bases remained unmatched. CDR1 is LGHDT and CDR2 is YNNKEL in the germline V gene (reference sequence). The CDR3 has 16 amino acids. The CDR3, as DNA: TGTGCCAGCAGCCGTCTAAATCGGGGGGACACAGATACGCAGTATTTT. Its translation: CASSRLNRGDTDTQYF.

This clone was observed a few times. This chain connects TRBV5-1 to TRBJ2-5; TRBD1 might be the D (5 bases). V lost 0 bases and J lost 4, with 16 bases in between. CDR3 size: 16 residues. Germline V gene data show CDR1 as SGHRS and CDR2 as YFSETQ. The CDR3: CASSLAPRAGVETQYF. The CDR3 DNA sequence: TGCGCCAGCAGCTTGGCCCCCAGGGCAGGAGTAGAGACCCAGTACTTC.

The rearrangement links TRBV6-2 or TRBV6-3 to TRBJ2-2; possibly TRBD1 for D (6 bases). The CDR3 runs 16 residues. V lost 2 bases and J 0 bases, leaving 10 bases between the germline ends. Germline V lookup: CDR1 MNHEY, CDR2 SVGEGT. CDR3 region: CASSYGTLTNTGELFF. The CDR3 DNA follows: TGTGCCAGCAGTTACGGGACACTTACGAACACCGGGGAGCTGTTTTTT.

This sequence joins TRBV5-1 and TRBJ2-7; D unclear. CDR1 and CDR2 from the germline V gene are SGHRS and YFSETQ. CDR3 size: 15 residues. V gave up 0 bases and J gave up 5 bases, with 15 bases separating them. The CDR3 protein is CASSLAGNPTDEQYF. DNA for the CDR3: TGCGCCAGCAGCTTGGCAGGCAACCCGACGGACGAGCAGTACTTC.

This clone was seen a few times. The V call is TRBV9, the J call TRBJ2-2; 8 nucleotides line up with TRBD1. The trim removed 4 bases at V and 4 bases at J, leaving 6 bases unmatched. Germline CDR1 and CDR2: SGDLS and YYNGEE. The CDR3 totals 15 residues. The DNA of the CDR3 is TGTGCCAGCAGCCCTCAACAGGGGGGCACCGGGGAGCTGTTTTTT. Protein sequence: CASSPQQGGTGELFF.

The rearrangement uses TRBV5-5 and TRBJ2-7; possible D gene TRBD1, 6 bases. Trimming shortened V by 0 bases and J by 4 bases, and 17 bases separated the two germline ends. Germline V CDR1 and CDR2: SGHKS, YYEKEE (reference sequence). This CDR3 is built from 16 residues. The CDR3 DNA is TGTGCCAGCAGCTTGGTCGCGCAGGGGCCCCTTTACGAGCAGTACTTC. Encoded protein: CASSLVAQGPLYEQYF.

This chain connects TRBV6-5 to TRBJ1-1; D gene uncertain. This CDR3 is built from 13 residues. With 5 bases removed from V and 0 bases from J, the gap between germline ends came to 7 bases. CDR1 MNHEY and CDR2 SVGAGI come from the germline V gene. CDR3 amino acids: CASSPTVNTEAFF. Written as DNA, the CDR3 is TGTGCCAGCAGTCCCACAGTGAACACTGAAGCTTTCTTT.

The chain couples TRBV5-6 to TRBJ2-7, with D perhaps matching TRBD2 (5 bases). CDR3 length: 13 amino acids. CDR1 is SGHDT and CDR2 is YYEEEE in the germline V gene. The V gene lost 2 bases and the J gene lost 2 bases, with 8 bases spanning the gap. This CDR3 is CASSFGGAYEQYF. The CDR3, as DNA: TGTGCCAGCAGCTTTGGAGGAGCCTACGAGCAGTACTTC.

This clone turned up a few times. V and J are TRBV7-6 and TRBJ1-1, with D hard to call. Trimming shortened V by 1 base and J by 0 bases, and 9 bases separated the two germline ends. The germline CDR1 and CDR2 sequences are SGHVS and FNYEAQ. This CDR3 region has 15 residues. CDR3 DNA sequence: TGTGCCAGCAGCTTAGAGGCGGGGTTGAACACTGAAGCTTTCTTT. It specifies CASSLEAGLNTEAFF.

This clone was recorded once. The rearrangement joins TRBV2 to TRBJ2-6; 10 nucleotides align to TRBD1. The junction had 7 bases not matched to a gene; V was cut back by 2 bases and J by 0 bases. Germline V gene data show CDR1 as SNHLY and CDR2 as FYNNEI. The CDR3 covers 19 residues. The CDR3 DNA is TGTGCCAGCAGTGAATTAGGGACAGGGGTATACTCTGGGGCCAACGTCCTGACTTTC. It encodes CASSELGTGVYSGANVLTF.

V and J are TRBV3-1 (or the pseudogene TRBV3-2) and TRBJ2-3, with TRBD1 identical over 9 bases. Looked up from germline, CDR1 is LGHDT and CDR2 is YNNKEL (reference sequence). The CDR3 totals 15 residues. Trimming cost V 4 bases and J 3 bases; bases outside gene matches: 5. As DNA, the CDR3 is TGTGCCAGCAGCCTACAGGGGGCGGGAACAGATACGCAGTATTTT. Its protein product is CASSLQGAGTDTQYF.

V gene TRBV4-1 combines with J gene TRBJ1-5; no firm D call. The CDR3 contains 15 residues. Deletions cut 1 base from V and 4 bases from J, with 11 bases between. The germline V gene encodes CDR1 MGHRA and CDR2 YSYEKL. DNA for the CDR3: TGCGCCAGCAGCCAAGGAGGGATAGGAAATCAGCCCCAGCATTTT. Translating gives CASSQGGIGNQPQHF.

The CDR3 DNA sequence: TGTGCCAGCAGCTTTTCCATGCAGGGAGGATGGGACGAGCAGTACTTC. It codes for CASSFSMQGGWDEQYF. The genes are TRBV11-2 and TRBJ2-7; D perhaps matches TRBD2 (6 bases). Trimming removed 3 bases from V and 5 bases from J, with 20 bases in between. This CDR3 contains 16 residues. CDR1 and CDR2 (germline): SGHAT, FQNNGV. Using reference TRBV11-2 and TRBJ2-7 for the parts outside the CDR3, the full variable domain is EAGVAQSPRYKIIEKRQSVAFWCNPISGHATLYWYQQILGQGPKLLIQFQNNGVVDDSQLPKDRFSAERLKGVDSTLKIQPAKLEDSAVYLCASSFSMQGGWDEQYFGPGTRLTVT.

The J gene is TRBJ2-5, the V gene TRBV27; 7 nucleotides agree with TRBD1. The V gene's germline CDR1 is MNHEY and CDR2 SMNVEV (reference sequence). The CDR3 loop spans 16 amino acids. J lost 0 bases, V lost 4 bases, and 8 bases had no gene match. CDR3 nucleotides: TGTGCCAGCAGTTACTTGACAGGGCGGTACCAAGAGACCCAGTACTTC. As protein: CASSYLTGRYQETQYF.

V usage is TRBV12-3 or TRBV12-4 and J usage is TRBJ1-5; D unclear. The V and J ends lost 3 bases and 6 bases respectively, with 9 bases between them. The CDR3 extends over 13 amino acids. The CDR3 is CASSFRLGQPQHF. CDR3 in DNA: TGTGCCAGCAGTTTCAGGCTCGGTCAGCCCCAGCATTTT.

The V gene is TRBV6-5, the J gene TRBJ1-2; possible D gene TRBD1, 6 bases. The CDR3 contains 14 residues. Germline V gene lookup returns CDR1 MNHEY and CDR2 SVGAGI. The V and J ends lost 5 bases and 3 bases respectively, with 13 bases between them. CDR3 coding DNA: TGTGCCAGCAGTAAAACAGGGAGGGACTATGGCTACACCTTC. Translated: CASSKTGRDYGYTF.

The J gene is TRBJ2-5, the V gene TRBV25-1; D not certain. Germline CDR1 and CDR2: MGHDK and SYGVNS. CDR3 length: 13 residues. V shed 3 bases and J shed 4 bases, with 9 bases lying between them. The CDR3 spells CASSDRGRETQYF. CDR3 bases: TGTGCCAGCAGTGATCGAGGAAGAGAGACCCAGTACTTC.

A single count supports this clone. This sequence joins TRBV18 and TRBJ2-1; 9 nucleotides agree with TRBD1. This CDR3 is 16 amino acids long. V lost 3 bases to trimming and J lost 1 base; unmatched junction nucleotides: 4. The germline V gene has CDR1 KGHSH and CDR2 LQKENI. The CDR3 here is CASSPGTGKSYNEQFF. CDR3 bases: TGTGCCAGCTCACCTGGGACAGGGAAGTCCTACAATGAGCAGTTCTTC.

The chain couples TRBV7-2 to TRBJ1-2, with 9 bases fitting TRBD1. The germline V gene encodes CDR1 SGHTA and CDR2 FQGNSA. The CDR3 contains 19 residues. The J segment lost 2 bases and the V segment lost 2 bases, leaving 15 bases of the junction unmatched. The CDR3 loop is CASSLRRGSRTGENYGYTF. CDR3 sequence (DNA): TGTGCCAGCAGCTTACGACGCGGTTCTCGGACAGGGGAAAACTATGGCTACACCTTC.

The chain is built from TRBV11-2 and TRBJ2-6; TRBD2 aligns across 10 bases. The CDR3 has 18 amino acids. Germline trimming cut 6 bases from V and 5 bases from J; bases unmatched to any gene: 13. From germline, CDR1 is SGHAT and CDR2 FQNNGV. The CDR3 region is CASSEAGGPAPRANVLTF. The CDR3 nucleotides read TGTGCCAGCAGTGAAGCGGGGGGGCCTGCCCCTAGGGCCAACGTCCTGACTTTC.